The entry below gives a single T cell receptor delta chain sequence along with its context. Its antigen is as yet unknown. RNA was extracted from the cells and then reverse transcribed. Multiplex PCR used pooled V-gene forward primers and a constant-region reverse primer to amplify CDR3s. TCRdb re-called the multiplex PCR reads through CATT. The data show 70,000 to 90,000 delta-chain clones, about 30% seen once. This record belongs to a study of Vδ1+ human thymocytes. Study-level findings and limits: Thymic TRG and TRD repertoires appeared highly polyclonal, with Gaussian CDR3 length distributions.

Germline V gene lookup returns CDR1 TSWWSYY and CDR2 QGS. The length of the CDR3 is 21 residues. The V end was cut by 0 bases, the J end by 6 bases, with 32 bases between. Sample: Vdelta1+ gamma-delta thymocytes from the thymus. The subset: FACS-sorted CD3+ TCRalphabeta- TCRVdelta1+ TCRVdelta2- thymocytes. This sequence joins TRDV1 and TRDJ1, with D hard to call. The clonotype was recovered from a boy in the first two years of life who had congenital heart surgery. CDR3 amino acids: CALGELPPPSATSPLRNKLIF. In DNA, the CDR3 is TGTGCTCTTGGGGAACTCCCGCCTCCCTCCGCCACGTCTCCTTTGAGAAATAAACTCATCTTT.